This T cell receptor beta chain was captured in a study of shared clonotypes between healthy human individuals. Here immunoSEQ multiplex PCR was the method, and the copy in TCRdb shows in-frame clones only, minus some. The table records approximately 2,000,000 clones, 80% to 95% of them present only once. Study results and limitations: A small donor pool kept down the genetic and exposure-history diversity that was represented.

On this clone itself: Its antigen remains unidentified.

The CDR3 has 13 residues. V was clipped by 5 bases and J by 7 bases, with 14 bases between them. The germline gives CDR1 SGHTA, CDR2 FQGNSA. This rearrangement joins TRBV7-2 to TRBJ1-2; D remains unclear. Sequencing was performed on naive CD4+ T cells from PBMCs. As to subset: CD45RA+ positively selected. This receptor was taken from a man aged 18 to 30 in good health. Some clones in this sample may be carry-over from other donors' samples. The CDR3, as DNA: TGTGCCAGCAGCCCCAGGTTCTTAAGTGGCTACACCTTC. This gives the protein CASSPRFLSGYTF. The entire variable domain, with the rest obtained from reference TRBV7-2 and TRBJ1-2, is as follows: GAGVSQSPSNKVTEKGKDVELRCDPISGHTALYWYRQSLGQGLEFLIYFQGNSAPDKSGLPSDRFSAERTGGSVSTLTIQRTQQEDSAVYLCASSPRFLSGYTFGSGTRLTVV.